These T cell receptor beta chains were read from a single sample in a study of shared clonotypes between healthy human individuals. Assay used: immunoSEQ multiplex PCR; TCRdb lists only in-frame clones, some missing. Among approximately 2.5 million clones listed, 80% to 95% were seen once. Material: naive CD4+ T cells from PBMCs. These receptors came from a man between 18 and 35 years old in good health. Some clones in this sample may be carry-over from other donors' samples. Both conserved end residues are part of each CDR3. D genes are given only for firm matches. Size tells how often a clone was seen (once, few, many) or the class of an expanded clone, and some rows leave it out.

cdr3_nt | cdr3_aa | d_call | j_call | clone_size | v_call | cdr3_length
TGTGCCAGCAGCTTAGGGCCCCTAGCGGGAGCCCCCTACGGGCAGTACTTC | CASSLGPLAGAPYGQYF | TRBD2 | TRBJ2-7 | NA | TRBV7-2 | 17
TGTGCCAGCAGCTTACTCAGGGGGGCTGAAGCTTTCTTT | CASSLLRGAEAFF | TRBD1 | TRBJ1-1 | NA | TRBV7-2 | 13
TGTGCCAGCTCCCCGCCCGCTAAGACCGGGGAGCTGTTTTTT | CASSPPAKTGELFF | NA | TRBJ2-2 | NA | TRBV18 | 14
TGTGCCAGCAGCTCCAGGACTATCTACGAGCAGTACTTC | CASSSRTIYEQYF | NA | TRBJ2-7 | NA | TRBV11-2 | 13
TGCGCCAGCAGCCCTGGATACTCGGCCAGGGGGATTGAGGAGCAGTACTTC | CASSPGYSARGIEEQYF | TRBD1 | TRBJ2-7 | NA | TRBV5-1 | 17
TGCAGCTCTCGAACCGGCGGTTACAATGAGCAGTTCTTC | CSSRTGGYNEQFF | NA | TRBJ2-1 | NA | TRBV29-1 | 13
TGTGCCAGCAGCTTAACGGGGCCTAATTCGGGGCAGTTCTTC | CASSLTGPNSGQFF | NA | TRBJ2-1 | NA | TRBV7-3 | 14
TGTGCCAGCAGTCCTTATCAAGGGGTTACTGAAGCTTTCTTT | CASSPYQGVTEAFF | NA | TRBJ1-1 | NA | TRBV27 | 14
TGTGCCAGCAGCTTCGGGGCGGGGAACACTGAAGCTTTCTTT | CASSFGAGNTEAFF | NA | TRBJ1-1 | once | TRBV11-2 | 14
TGTGCCAGCGGGGTCGGACAGGGATACGAGCAGTACTTC | CASGVGQGYEQYF | TRBD1 | TRBJ2-7 | NA | TRBV4-2 | 13
TGCGCCAGCAGCGCGGAAGGGGGCCCCGGGGAGACCCAGTACTTC | CASSAEGGPGETQYF | TRBD1 | TRBJ2-5 | NA | TRBV5-1 | 15
TGTGCCAGCAGAGGACATAGAGAAAAACTGTTTTTT | CASRGHREKLFF | NA | TRBJ1-4 | NA | TRBV2 | 12
TGTGCTAGTGGTTTGGTACAGGGCAGCCTCCCGGGGACCCAGTACTTC | CASGLVQGSLPGTQYF | NA | TRBJ2-5 | NA | TRBV12-5 | 16
TGTGCCAGCAGCCCCCTACGGGGTAGCTCCTACAATGAGCAGTTCTTC | CASSPLRGSSYNEQFF | NA | TRBJ2-1 | NA | TRBV11-2 | 16
TGTGCCAGCAGCGAATGGGGGGTTACGGCTAATGAAAAACTGTTTTTT | CASSEWGVTANEKLFF | NA | TRBJ1-4 | once | TRBV5-6 | 16
TGTGCCAGCAGTCCCCCGGACAGTACTTTTTATAATTCACCCCTCCACTTT | CASSPPDSTFYNSPLHF | NA | TRBJ1-6 | once | TRBV28 | 17
TGTGCCAGCAGTATCATACAGGGACCCTATGGCTACACCTTC | CASSIIQGPYGYTF | NA | TRBJ1-2 | NA | TRBV28 | 14
TGTGCCAGCAACCAGGGTAACCCCTATCCTAACTATGGCTACACCTTC | CASNQGNPYPNYGYTF | NA | TRBJ1-2 | few | TRBV2 | 16
TGCGCCAGCAGCTTGGAGGCAGGGTGGGGTGATGAGCAGTTCTTC | CASSLEAGWGDEQFF | NA | TRBJ2-1 | NA | TRBV5-1 | 15
TGTGCCAGCAGCCGTCCAGGGGGAAGCAATGAGCAGTTCTTC | CASSRPGGSNEQFF | TRBD1 | TRBJ2-1 | few | TRBV28 | 14